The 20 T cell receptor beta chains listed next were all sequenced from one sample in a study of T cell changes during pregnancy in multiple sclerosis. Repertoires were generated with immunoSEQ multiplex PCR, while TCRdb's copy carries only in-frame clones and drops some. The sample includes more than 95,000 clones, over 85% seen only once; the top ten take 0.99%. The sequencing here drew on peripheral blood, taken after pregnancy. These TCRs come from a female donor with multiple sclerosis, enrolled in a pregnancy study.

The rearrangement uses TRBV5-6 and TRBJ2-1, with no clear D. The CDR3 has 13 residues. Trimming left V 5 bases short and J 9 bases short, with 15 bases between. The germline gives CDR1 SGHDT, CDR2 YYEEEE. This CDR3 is CASRPSLRVEQFF. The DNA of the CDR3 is TGTGCCAGCAGGCCATCCCTGAGAGTTGAGCAGTTCTTC.

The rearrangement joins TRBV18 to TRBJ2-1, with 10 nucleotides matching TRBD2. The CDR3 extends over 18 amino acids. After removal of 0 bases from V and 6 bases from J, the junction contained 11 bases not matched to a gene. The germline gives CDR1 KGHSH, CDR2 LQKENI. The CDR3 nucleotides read TGTGCCAGCTCACCACCCCTCCGTCTAGCGGGAGATGGCAATGAGCAGTTCTTC. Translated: CASSPPLRLAGDGNEQFF.

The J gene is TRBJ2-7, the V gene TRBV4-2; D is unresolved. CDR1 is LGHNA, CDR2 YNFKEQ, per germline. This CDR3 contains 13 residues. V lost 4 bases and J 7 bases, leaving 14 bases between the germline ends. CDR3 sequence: CASSPRLDSEQYF. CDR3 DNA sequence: TGTGCCAGCAGCCCGAGACTCGATTCGGAGCAGTACTTC.

The CDR3 DNA sequence: TGTGCCAGCAGTCCAAGACTAGGGACAGATACGCAGTATTTT. Residues: CASSPRLGTDTQYF. The chain employs TRBV6-5 and TRBJ2-3; a weak D match, TRBD2 (6 bases). Germline assignment: CDR1 MNHEY and CDR2 SVGAGI. Trimming removed 5 bases at V and 3 bases at J, with 12 bases between. This CDR3 has 14 amino acids.

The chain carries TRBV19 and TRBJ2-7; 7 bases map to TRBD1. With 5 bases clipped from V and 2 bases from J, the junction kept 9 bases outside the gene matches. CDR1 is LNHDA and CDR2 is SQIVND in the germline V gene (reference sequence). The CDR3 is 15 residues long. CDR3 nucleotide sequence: TGTGCCAGTAGTCCAACTGACAGGGCTGCCTACGAGCAGTACTTC. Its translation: CASSPTDRAAYEQYF.

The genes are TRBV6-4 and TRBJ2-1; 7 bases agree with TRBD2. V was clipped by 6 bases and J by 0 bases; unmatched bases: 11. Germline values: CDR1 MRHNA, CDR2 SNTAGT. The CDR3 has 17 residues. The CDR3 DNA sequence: TGTGCCAGCAGAGCTGATTTAGCGGGTCGCTCCTACAATGAGCAGTTCTTC. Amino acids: CASRADLAGRSYNEQFF.

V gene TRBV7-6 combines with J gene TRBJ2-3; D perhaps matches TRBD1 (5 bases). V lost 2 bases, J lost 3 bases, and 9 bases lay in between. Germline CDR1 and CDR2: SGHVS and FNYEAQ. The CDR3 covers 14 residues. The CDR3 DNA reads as TGTGCCAGCAGCTTACGACAGCATACAGATACGCAGTATTTT. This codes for CASSLRQHTDTQYF.

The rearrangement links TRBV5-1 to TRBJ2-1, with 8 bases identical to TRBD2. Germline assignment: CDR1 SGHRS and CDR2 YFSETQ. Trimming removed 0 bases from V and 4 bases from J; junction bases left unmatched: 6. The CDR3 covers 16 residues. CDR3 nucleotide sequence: TGCGCCAGCAGCTTGGGGACTAGCTGGAATTACAATGAGCAGTTCTTC. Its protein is CASSLGTSWNYNEQFF.

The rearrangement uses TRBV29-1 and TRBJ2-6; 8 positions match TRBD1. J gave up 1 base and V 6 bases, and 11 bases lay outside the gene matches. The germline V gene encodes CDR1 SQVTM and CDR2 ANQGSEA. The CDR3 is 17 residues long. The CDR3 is CSVSDRERRSGANVLTF. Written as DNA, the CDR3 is TGCAGCGTGTCGGACAGGGAAAGGAGGTCTGGGGCCAACGTCCTGACTTTC.

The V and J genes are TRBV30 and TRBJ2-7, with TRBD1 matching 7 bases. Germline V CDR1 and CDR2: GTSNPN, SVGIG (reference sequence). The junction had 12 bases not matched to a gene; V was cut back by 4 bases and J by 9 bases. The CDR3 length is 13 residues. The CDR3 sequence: CAWTDNNRQGQYF. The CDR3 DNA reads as TGTGCCTGGACTGATAACAACCGACAGGGGCAGTACTTC.

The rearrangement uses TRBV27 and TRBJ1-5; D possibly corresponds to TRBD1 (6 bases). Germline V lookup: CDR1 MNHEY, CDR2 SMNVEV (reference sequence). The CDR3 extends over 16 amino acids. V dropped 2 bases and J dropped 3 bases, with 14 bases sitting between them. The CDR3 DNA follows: TGTGCCAGCAGTTTAAGTGCAGGGGACTACAATCAGCCCCAGCATTTT. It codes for CASSLSAGDYNQPQHF.

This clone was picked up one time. The CDR3 DNA reads as TGTGCCAGCATCTCGGTTTCGGGACTAGCGGGAGGGATATCCTACAATGAGCAGTTCTTC. Translating gives CASISVSGLAGGISYNEQFF. The chain is built from TRBV2 and TRBJ2-1, with 16 nucleotides matching TRBD2. The CDR3 is 20 amino acids. The germline gives CDR1 SNHLY, CDR2 FYNNEI. The trim removed 7 bases at V and 1 base at J, leaving 13 bases unmatched.

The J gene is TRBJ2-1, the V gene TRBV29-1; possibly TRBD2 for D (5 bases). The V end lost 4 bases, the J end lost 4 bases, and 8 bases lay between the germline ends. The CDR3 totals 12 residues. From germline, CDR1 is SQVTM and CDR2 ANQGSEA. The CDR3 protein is CSVASGYNEQFF. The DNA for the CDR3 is TGCAGCGTTGCCAGCGGTTACAATGAGCAGTTCTTC.

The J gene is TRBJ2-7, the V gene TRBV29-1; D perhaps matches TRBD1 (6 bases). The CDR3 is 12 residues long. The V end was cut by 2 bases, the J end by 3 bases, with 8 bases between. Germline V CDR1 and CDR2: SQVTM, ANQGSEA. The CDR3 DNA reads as TGCAGCGTTGAACAGGGGCGCTACGAGCAGTACTTC. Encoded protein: CSVEQGRYEQYF.

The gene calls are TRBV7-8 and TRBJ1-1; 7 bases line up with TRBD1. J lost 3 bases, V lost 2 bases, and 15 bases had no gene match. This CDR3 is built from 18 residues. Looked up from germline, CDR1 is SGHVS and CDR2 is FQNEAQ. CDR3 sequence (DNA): TGTGCCAGCAGCTTACCAAACTCCCACAGGGGTCGCGACACTGAAGCTTTCTTT. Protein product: CASSLPNSHRGRDTEAFF.

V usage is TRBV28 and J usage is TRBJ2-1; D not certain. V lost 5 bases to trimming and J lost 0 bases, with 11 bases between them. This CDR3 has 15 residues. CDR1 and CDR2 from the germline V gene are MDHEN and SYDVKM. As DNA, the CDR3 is TGTGCCAGCAGTCCCGACTCGAGCTCCTACAATGAGCAGTTCTTC. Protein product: CASSPDSSSYNEQFF.

The chain's CDR3 is CASSLGAGQPQHF. CDR3 nucleotides: TGTGCCAGCAGCTTAGGTGCGGGCCAGCCCCAGCATTTT. This sequence joins TRBV7-6 and TRBJ1-5; the D is unclear. Germline CDR1 SGHVS, CDR2 FNYEAQ. Trimming took off 1 base at V and 7 bases at J, with 8 bases between the two ends. The CDR3 spans 13 residues.

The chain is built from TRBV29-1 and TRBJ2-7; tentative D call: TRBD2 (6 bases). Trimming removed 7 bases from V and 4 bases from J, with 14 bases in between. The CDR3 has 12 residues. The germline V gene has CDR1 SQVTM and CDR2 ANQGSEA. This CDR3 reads CSAREPPYEQYF. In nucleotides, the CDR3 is TGCAGCGCTCGGGAGCCTCCTTACGAGCAGTACTTC.

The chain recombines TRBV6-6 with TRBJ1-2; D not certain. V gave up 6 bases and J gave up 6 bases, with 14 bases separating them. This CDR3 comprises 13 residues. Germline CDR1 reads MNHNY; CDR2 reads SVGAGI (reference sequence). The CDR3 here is CASRTSGFDGYTF. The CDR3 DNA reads TGTGCCAGCAGAACCTCAGGATTTGATGGCTACACCTTC.

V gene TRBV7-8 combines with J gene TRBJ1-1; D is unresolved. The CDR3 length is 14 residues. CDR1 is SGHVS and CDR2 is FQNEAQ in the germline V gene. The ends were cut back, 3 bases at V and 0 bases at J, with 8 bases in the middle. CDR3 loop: CASSLIQMNTEAFF. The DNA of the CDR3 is TGTGCCAGCAGCTTGATTCAGATGAACACTGAAGCTTTCTTT.